The 28 T cell receptor beta chains listed next were all sequenced from one sample in a study of OX40 agonist ivuxolimab in advanced cancers. Libraries were prepared by immunoSEQ multiplex PCR; TCRdb keeps only in-frame clonotypes and omits some of them. Among about 49,000 clones listed, 85% were seen once. This material consisted of CD4+ or CD8+ T cells sorted from blood, taken in a trial of the OX40 agonist ivuxolimab. These receptors were obtained from an adult with an advanced solid tumor such as melanoma, head and neck, liver or kidney cancer.

The chain combines TRBV9 with TRBJ2-4, with TRBD1 identical over 11 bases. J gave up 9 bases and V 0 bases, and 2 bases lay outside the gene matches. Germline values: CDR1 SGDLS, CDR2 YYNGEE. The CDR3 has 14 amino acids. The CDR3 reads CASSVGTGGTIQYF. CDR3 DNA sequence: TGTGCCAGCAGCGTAGGGACAGGGGGCACCATTCAGTACTTC.

V gene TRBV5-6 combines with J gene TRBJ2-5, with TRBD2 matching 7 bases. The V gene end was trimmed by 3 bases and the J gene end by 8 bases; junction bases not matched to a gene: 10. The CDR3 contains 14 residues. Germline assignment: CDR1 SGHDT and CDR2 YYEEEE. The CDR3 bases are TGTGCCAGCAGCTCCGGGGAGGGGTCGGGAACCCAGTACTTC. This sequence encodes CASSSGEGSGTQYF.

V gene TRBV9 combines with J gene TRBJ2-2; 9 nucleotides line up with TRBD1. Per the germline V gene, CDR1 is SGDLS and CDR2 is YYNGEE. Losses at the gene ends were 3 bases for V and 7 bases for J; bases not matched to a gene: 13. CDR3 length: 17 amino acids. The CDR3 reads CASSASGGQGRGGELFF. CDR3 sequence (DNA): TGTGCCAGCAGCGCCTCCGGGGGACAGGGTAGGGGCGGGGAGCTGTTTTTT.

The CDR3 is CASSVEGGQGIQETQYF. The CDR3 DNA follows: TGTGCCAGCAGCGTAGAGGGAGGACAGGGGATCCAAGAGACCCAGTACTTC. The chain couples TRBV9 to TRBJ2-5; 9 bases line up with TRBD1. The V gene's germline CDR1 is SGDLS and CDR2 YYNGEE. The V and J ends lost 0 bases and 1 base, in that order; junction bases with no gene match: 7. This CDR3 is built from 17 residues.

The chain joins TRBV2 to TRBJ2-1, with D possibly matching TRBD1 (5 bases). This CDR3 is built from 16 residues. CDR1 and CDR2 (germline): SNHLY, FYNNEI. V was trimmed by 0 bases and J by 4 bases, leaving 13 bases between them. CDR3 nucleotides: TGTGCCAGCAGTGAAGCGCAGGGCATATCGTACAATGAGCAGTTCTTC. Translating it yields CASSEAQGISYNEQFF.

This clone was detected a few times. The chain recombines TRBV12-5 with TRBJ1-1, with D perhaps TRBD1 (5 bases). V lost 5 bases to trimming and J lost 5 bases, with 9 bases between them. Germline-derived CDR1 and CDR2 are LGHNT and FRNRAP. CDR3 length: 12 residues. The CDR3 region is CASGLRGTEAFF. The CDR3 DNA reads TGTGCTAGTGGTCTCCGGGGGACTGAAGCTTTCTTT.

This clone showed up just once. The CDR3 loop reads CASSWWTGGATPEAFF. CDR3 coding DNA: TGTGCCAGCAGCTGGTGGACAGGGGGGGCAACCCCTGAAGCTTTCTTT. The rearrangement uses TRBV7-8 and TRBJ1-1; 10 bases fit TRBD1. In germline, CDR1 is SGHVS, CDR2 FQNEAQ. CDR3 length: 16 residues. V was pared by 4 bases and J by 6 bases, with 11 bases of the junction left unmatched.

This clone has only a few counts. This rearrangement joins TRBV19 to TRBJ1-2, with D unclear. Trimming left V 1 base short and J 4 bases short, with 4 bases between. The CDR3 totals 12 residues. The germline gives CDR1 LNHDA, CDR2 SQIVND (reference sequence). CDR3 region: CASSIAPYGYTF. The CDR3 DNA follows: TGTGCCAGTAGTATAGCCCCCTATGGCTACACCTTC.

The rearrangement uses TRBV6-5 and TRBJ2-1, with TRBD1 matching over 11 bases. After removal of 6 bases from V and 6 bases from J, the junction contained 7 bases not matched to a gene. Germline CDR1 and CDR2: MNHEY and SVGAGI. The length of the CDR3 is 15 residues. The CDR3 loop reads CASSPGQGARNEQFF. As DNA, the CDR3 is TGTGCCAGCAGCCCCGGACAGGGGGCCCGCAATGAGCAGTTCTTC.

J is TRBJ2-2 and V is TRBV19; D not certain. CDR1 is LNHDA, CDR2 SQIVND, per germline (reference sequence). V gave up 5 bases and J gave up 1 base, with 11 bases separating them. This CDR3 has 15 residues. The CDR3 nucleotides are TGTGCCAGTAGTCCTCGCAACTTGAACACCGGGGAGCTGTTTTTT. Translated: CASSPRNLNTGELFF.

The chain's CDR3 is CASSLVTGPGELFF. The CDR3 DNA sequence: TGTGCCAGCAGCTTAGTTACCGGCCCGGGGGAGCTGTTTTTT. The V call is TRBV11-1, the J call TRBJ2-2, with D uncertain. V lost 1 base and J lost 8, with 11 bases in between. The CDR3 consists of 14 residues. Per the germline V gene, CDR1 is SGHAT and CDR2 is FQDESV (reference sequence).

The chain has TRBV29-1 and TRBJ2-2; no firm D call. The CDR3 length is 14 residues. Per germline, CDR1 SQVTM and CDR2 ANQGSEA. With 3 bases removed from V and 8 bases from J, the gap between germline ends came to 16 bases. The DNA for the CDR3 is TGCAGCGTTGATAAGGGTAGTGGGCGTGGGGAGCTGTTTTTT. Translation gives CSVDKGSGRGELFF.

This rearrangement joins TRBV28 to TRBJ2-5, with 7 bases that match TRBD2. Germline assignment: CDR1 MDHEN and CDR2 SYDVKM. The CDR3 runs 21 residues. Trimming at V came to 2 bases and at J to 5 bases, leaving 26 bases not matched to a gene. CDR3 DNA sequence: TGTGCCAGCAGTTTAGACCACCTTAGAGGCGGGGGTTCCAATAAAGGGGAGACCCAGTACTTC. Protein: CASSLDHLRGGGSNKGETQYF. Variable domain in full (rest from reference TRBV28 and TRBJ2-5): DVKVTQSSRYLVKRTGEKVFLECVQDMDHENMFWYRQDPGLGLRLIYFSYDVKMKEKGDIPEGYSVSREKKERFSLILESASTNQTSMYLCASSLDHLRGGGSNKGETQYFGPGTRLLVL.

The chain is built from TRBV10-2 and TRBJ2-4, with a weak D call TRBD2 (6 bases). The CDR3 length is 15 residues. V lost 11 bases and J 1 base, leaving 18 bases between the germline ends. Germline lookup yields CDR1 WSHSY and CDR2 SAAADI. CDR3 region: CASGGADPAKNIQYF. The CDR3 DNA is TGCGCCTCAGGCGGGGCGGACCCGGCCAAAAACATTCAGTACTTC.

J is TRBJ2-1 and V is TRBV11-2; 8 bases match TRBD1. The CDR3 totals 15 residues. Germline loops: CDR1 SGHAT, CDR2 FQNNGV. V gave up 1 base and J gave up 6 bases; unmatched junction bases: 5. The CDR3 DNA is TGTGCCAGCAGCTTAGCGGACAGGGTGGGCAATGAGCAGTTCTTC. It translates to CASSLADRVGNEQFF.

V usage is TRBV19 and J usage is TRBJ1-1; possibly TRBD1 for D (5 bases). V lost 6 bases and J 7 bases, leaving 18 bases between the germline ends. Germline loops: CDR1 LNHDA, CDR2 SQIVND (reference sequence). This CDR3 is 14 amino acids long. This chain's CDR3 is CASRGLEGPSEAFF. In DNA form, the CDR3 reads TGTGCCAGTAGGGGATTAGAGGGGCCTAGTGAAGCTTTCTTT.

The genes are TRBV7-9 and TRBJ2-5; D is unresolved. This CDR3 is 14 amino acids long. Germline loops: CDR1 SEHNR, CDR2 FQNEAQ (reference sequence). V lost 2 bases and J lost 1, with 8 bases in between. CDR3 amino acids: CASSLLGFQETQYF. The CDR3 DNA is TGTGCCAGCAGCTTATTGGGGTTCCAAGAGACCCAGTACTTC. Complete variable domain (other parts from reference TRBV7-9 and TRBJ2-5): DTGVSQNPRHKITKRGQNVTFRCDPISEHNRLYWYRQTLGQGPEFLTYFQNEAQLEKSRLLSDRFSAERPKGSFSTLEIQRTEQGDSAMYLCASSLLGFQETQYFGPGTRLLVL.

This clone was recorded a few times. The CDR3 protein is CASSFGNTEAFF. CDR3 nucleotides: TGTGCCAGCAGCTTTGGGAACACTGAAGCTTTCTTT. This chain links TRBV5-4 with TRBJ1-1; D ambiguous. V was clipped by 2 bases and J by 1 base, with 3 bases between them. Germline V gives CDR1 SGHNT, CDR2 YYREEE (reference sequence). This CDR3 spans 12 amino acids. The variable domain in full, with the rest retrieved from reference TRBV5-4 and TRBJ1-1, is ETGVTQSPTHLIKTRGQQVTLRCSSQSGHNTVSWYQQALGQGPQFIFQYYREEENGRGNFPPRFSGLQFPNYSSELNVNALELDDSALYLCASSFGNTEAFFGQGTRLTVV.

The table lists this clone with a count of one. This rearrangement joins TRBV7-3 to TRBJ2-1; 7 positions match TRBD2. The germline CDR1 and CDR2 sequences are SGHTA and FQGTGA. The CDR3 sequence is 16 residues long. V dropped 4 bases and J dropped 7; count of bases not matched to a gene: 13. The CDR3 spells CASSSLGRGSVNEQFF. CDR3 coding DNA: TGTGCCAGCAGCTCCCTCGGGCGGGGGAGTGTAAATGAGCAGTTCTTC.

This clone was picked up a small number of times. J is TRBJ2-4 and V is TRBV27; D unresolved. Germline V gene lookup returns CDR1 MNHEY and CDR2 SMNVEV (reference sequence). CDR3 size: 14 residues. The germline V and J ends were trimmed by 2 bases and 0 bases, with 5 bases remaining between them. For the CDR3, the DNA is TGTGCCAGCAGTTTAGACCGAGCCAAAAACATTCAGTACTTC. It translates to CASSLDRAKNIQYF.

There are a few counts of this clone. The V gene is TRBV28, the J gene TRBJ1-6; no clear D gene. With 11 bases removed from V and 0 bases from J, the gap between germline ends came to 14 bases. Germline V CDR1 and CDR2: MDHEN, SYDVKM. This CDR3 region has 15 residues. CDR3 bases: TGTGCCTCCCACCGGCTGGGCTCCTATAATTCACCCCTCCACTTT. It codes for CASHRLGSYNSPLHF.

The chain recombines TRBV6-5 with TRBJ2-1, with D maybe TRBD2 (5 bases). Trimming cost V 0 bases and J 0 bases, with 6 bases left between them. The CDR3 has 15 amino acids. From germline, CDR1 is MNHEY and CDR2 SVGAGI. CDR3 sequence reads: CASSYSGSSYNEQFF. As DNA, the CDR3 is TGTGCCAGCAGTTACTCGGGGAGCTCCTACAATGAGCAGTTCTTC.

J is TRBJ1-2 and V is TRBV21-1; the DNA was not used to check the table's D call, TRBD1. TRBV21-1 is classified as a pseudogene. CDR3 length equals 17 residues. CDR3 loop: CASSTTGTGGVNYGYTF. The CDR3 DNA sequence: TGTGCCAGCAGCACCACGGGGACAGGGGGCGTTAACTATGGCTACACCTTC.

There are a few counts of this clone. The chain links TRBV7-6 to TRBJ2-6; no definite D call. This CDR3 is 12 amino acids long. Trimming removed 10 bases at V and 2 bases at J, with 6 bases between. Germline CDR1 is SGHVS and CDR2 is FNYEAQ. The CDR3 here is CATTTGANVLTF. The CDR3 coding sequence is TGTGCCACCACAACTGGGGCCAACGTCCTGACTTTC.

The gene calls are TRBV4-2 and TRBJ2-1; tentative D call: TRBD1 (5 bases). Trimming removed 1 base at V and 7 bases at J, with 11 bases between. CDR1 is LGHNA and CDR2 is YNFKEQ in the germline V gene. CDR3 size: 14 residues. CDR3 protein: CASSQVPGKNEQFF. CDR3 in DNA: TGTGCCAGCAGCCAAGTGCCAGGGAAAAATGAGCAGTTCTTC.

The chain couples TRBV5-4 to TRBJ2-2; D is uncertain. The CDR3 covers 13 residues. V was pared by 5 bases and J by 4 bases, with 9 bases between. Germline CDR1 is SGHNT and CDR2 is YYREEE (reference sequence). CDR3 coding DNA: TGTGCCAGCAGTCTGTCGGGCACCGGGGAGCTGTTTTTT. Translating gives CASSLSGTGELFF.

This chain joins TRBV28 and TRBJ1-2; the D gene is possibly TRBD1 (6 bases). The germline gives CDR1 MDHEN, CDR2 SYDVKM. Trimming took off 5 bases at V and 2 bases at J, with 6 bases between the two ends. The CDR3 loop spans 12 amino acids. CDR3 nucleotide sequence: TGTGCCAGCAGTACAGGGAACTATGGCTACACCTTC. Translation: CASSTGNYGYTF.

This chain connects TRBV15 to TRBJ1-6, with a possible D match to TRBD1 (5 bases). The CDR3 runs to 15 residues. Deletions cut 1 base from V and 3 bases from J, with 7 bases between. The germline CDR1 and CDR2 sequences are LNHNV and YYDKDF (reference sequence). The CDR3 spells CATSRARDYNSPLHF. The CDR3 nucleotides read TGTGCCACCAGCAGAGCCAGGGACTATAATTCACCCCTCCACTTT.